Below are 21 T cell receptor beta chains sequenced from a single sample in a study of shared T cell receptors in the human thymus. Sequencing used immunoSEQ multiplex PCR; TCRdb keeps in-frame clones, though not all of them. The data show hundreds of thousands of clones, with around 87% seen just once and roughly 0.0086% held by the top ten. These data also formed part of another study, on human thymus T cells.

The sequencing input was thymocytes. The receptors stem from a boy in the first two years of life with a congenital heart defect.

For this clone: The sample carries other DNA sequences with the same CDR3. This chain connects TRBV9 to TRBJ1-1; D is undetermined. V gave up 0 bases and J gave up 1 base, with 4 bases separating them. Germline assignment: CDR1 SGDLS and CDR2 YYNGEE. There are 13 residues in the CDR3. The CDR3 DNA sequence: TGTGCCAGCAGCGTAGTGAGGAACACTGAAGCTTTCTTT. Its translation: CASSVVRNTEAFF.

V usage is TRBV30 and J usage is TRBJ2-2, with 9 positions matching TRBD2. Germline trimming cut 3 bases from V and 5 bases from J; bases unmatched to any gene: 7. Germline-derived CDR1 and CDR2 are GTSNPN and SVGIG (reference sequence). The CDR3 totals 15 residues. The CDR3 loop is CAWRYSGRWTGELFF. The CDR3 DNA reads TGTGCCTGGAGGTATAGCGGGAGATGGACCGGGGAGCTGTTTTTT.

The chain employs TRBV7-2 and TRBJ2-7, with 14 positions matching TRBD2. The CDR3 consists of 16 residues. J was trimmed by 6 bases and V by 4 bases; bases with no gene match: 8. Per germline, CDR1 SGHTA and CDR2 FQGNSA. Written as DNA, the CDR3 is TGTGCCAGCAGCTCCGGGACTAGCGGGAGAGGCTCCGAGCAGTACTTC. Translation: CASSSGTSGRGSEQYF.

V and J are TRBV25-1 and TRBJ2-7, with TRBD1 matching over 7 bases. Per germline, CDR1 MGHDK and CDR2 SYGVNS. The CDR3 loop spans 16 amino acids. Trimming cost V 4 bases and J 2 bases; bases outside gene matches: 11. Here the CDR3 reads CASSVAGTEITYEQYF. The DNA of the CDR3 is TGTGCCAGCAGTGTTGCCGGGACAGAGATCACCTACGAGCAGTACTTC.

V usage is TRBV28 and J usage is TRBJ2-5, with 8 bases aligning to TRBD1. From germline, CDR1 is MDHEN and CDR2 SYDVKM. This CDR3 spans 13 amino acids. J gave up 4 bases and V 6 bases, and 4 bases lay outside the gene matches. The CDR3 region is CASSSGQGETQYF. The CDR3, as DNA: TGTGCCAGCAGCTCCGGACAGGGAGAGACCCAGTACTTC.

V is TRBV2 and J is TRBJ1-3; D is unclear. In germline, CDR1 is SNHLY, CDR2 FYNNEI. The CDR3 runs to 16 residues. V was trimmed by 2 bases and J by 0 bases, leaving 11 bases between them. The CDR3 DNA sequence: TGTGCCAGCAGTGAATTTACCCGGTTCTCTGGAAACACCATATATTTT. It is translated as CASSEFTRFSGNTIYF.

J is TRBJ1-5 and V is TRBV7-8; D possibly corresponds to TRBD1 (6 bases). The V end was cut by 5 bases, the J end by 7 bases, with 12 bases between. Germline V gene sequence: CDR1 SGHVS, CDR2 FQNEAQ. The CDR3 consists of 13 residues. CDR3 nucleotides: TGTGCCAGCAGCCTCACAGGGAGCCAGCCCCAGCATTTT. This encodes CASSLTGSQPQHF. Looking up the rest from reference TRBV7-8 and TRBJ1-5 gives the full variable domain: GAGVSQSPRYKVAKRGQDVALRCDPISGHVSLFWYQQALGQGPEFLTYFQNEAQLDKSGLPSDRFFAERPEGSVSTLKIQRTQQEDSAVYLCASSLTGSQPQHFGDGTRLSIL.

This rearrangement joins TRBV5-4 to TRBJ2-1, with a weak D call TRBD2 (6 bases). This CDR3 is 16 amino acids long. The V end was cut by 0 bases, the J end by 3 bases, with 13 bases between. Germline V gene lookup returns CDR1 SGHNT and CDR2 YYREEE (reference sequence). The CDR3 sequence is CASSLGRGSYYNEQFF. The CDR3 DNA sequence: TGTGCCAGCAGCTTGGGTCGGGGGTCCTACTACAATGAGCAGTTCTTC.

This clone was found once. The rearrangement uses TRBV5-8 and TRBJ1-6, with D possibly TRBD1 on 5 matching bases. The CDR3 is 15 amino acids. The V end was cut by 0 bases, the J end by 6 bases, with 10 bases between. The V gene's germline CDR1 is SGHTS and CDR2 YDEGEE. Here the CDR3 reads CASSLGGGFNSPLHF. CDR3 sequence (DNA): TGTGCCAGCAGCTTGGGGGGGGGATTTAATTCACCCCTCCACTTT.

This rearrangement joins TRBV27 to TRBJ2-3; tentative D call: TRBD2 (6 bases). CDR3 size: 12 residues. Trimming took off 5 bases at V and 8 bases at J, with 11 bases between the two ends. Germline CDR1 and CDR2: MNHEY and SMNVEV (reference sequence). CDR3 residues: CASSPRDFTQYF. CDR3 DNA: TGTGCCAGCAGTCCCAGGGACTTTACGCAGTATTTT.

In its sample, this clone was seen once. The V and J genes are TRBV19 and TRBJ2-5; 15 nucleotides align to TRBD2. V was pared by 1 base and J by 2 bases, with 8 bases of the junction left unmatched. The CDR3 has 19 amino acids. CDR1 and CDR2 (germline): LNHDA, SQIVND (reference sequence). CDR3 protein: CASSIGGLAGGGGQETQYF. DNA for the CDR3: TGTGCCAGTAGTATAGGGGGACTAGCGGGAGGCGGGGGGCAAGAGACCCAGTACTTC. Full variable domain (outside the CDR3, taken from reference TRBV19 and TRBJ2-5): DGGITQSPKYLFRKEGQNVTLSCEQNLNHDAMYWYRQDPGQGLRLIYYSQIVNDFQKGDIAEGYSVSREKKESFPLTVTSAQKNPTAFYLCASSIGGLAGGGGQETQYFGPGTRLLVL.

This chain joins TRBV5-1 and TRBJ2-7, with D unclear. CDR3 length: 14 amino acids. CDR1 and CDR2 from the germline V gene are SGHRS and YFSETQ. V lost 0 bases and J lost 1, with 8 bases in between. CDR3 residues: CASSLVTASYEQYF. The CDR3, as DNA: TGCGCCAGCAGCTTGGTAACAGCTTCCTACGAGCAGTACTTC.

This clone was seen a few times. This chain connects TRBV19 to TRBJ1-5; 7 positions match TRBD1. This CDR3 spans 14 amino acids. The V gene's germline CDR1 is LNHDA and CDR2 SQIVND (reference sequence). Germline trimming cut 3 bases from V and 5 bases from J; bases unmatched to any gene: 4. Here the CDR3 reads CASSIRGAYQPQHF. CDR3 nucleotide sequence: TGTGCCAGTAGTATCAGGGGGGCGTATCAGCCCCAGCATTTT. The variable domain in full, completed from reference TRBV19 and TRBJ1-5, reads DGGITQSPKYLFRKEGQNVTLSCEQNLNHDAMYWYRQDPGQGLRLIYYSQIVNDFQKGDIAEGYSVSREKKESFPLTVTSAQKNPTAFYLCASSIRGAYQPQHFGDGTRLSIL.

This rearrangement joins TRBV5-4 to TRBJ2-1; D possibly corresponds to TRBD1 (5 bases). Germline assignment: CDR1 SGHNT and CDR2 YYREEE (reference sequence). This CDR3 has 13 residues. CDR3 sequence reads: CASRPGSYNEQFF. In nucleotides, the CDR3 is TGTGCTTCGCGGCCAGGGTCCTACAATGAGCAGTTCTTC.

The chain is built from TRBV28 and TRBJ2-2, with D perhaps matching TRBD1 (6 bases). Germline assignment: CDR1 MDHEN and CDR2 SYDVKM. The V gene lost 5 bases and the J gene lost 1 base, with 14 bases spanning the gap. This CDR3 comprises 16 residues. The CDR3 here is CASSPPEGENTGELFF. As DNA, the CDR3 is TGTGCCAGCAGTCCACCTGAGGGGGAGAACACCGGGGAGCTGTTTTTT.

This rearrangement joins TRBV11-2 to TRBJ2-1, with TRBD2 as a possible D gene (6 bases). The CDR3 loop spans 15 amino acids. V was clipped by 2 bases and J by 3 bases, with 11 bases between them. CDR1 SGHAT and CDR2 FQNNGV come from the germline V gene. CDR3 loop: CASSLLGSYYNEQFF. CDR3 sequence (DNA): TGTGCCAGCAGCTTACTCGGGAGCTACTACAATGAGCAGTTCTTC.

The chain joins TRBV28 to TRBJ2-7, with 7 bases matching TRBD1. Per germline, CDR1 MDHEN and CDR2 SYDVKM. With 3 bases clipped from V and 8 bases from J, the junction kept 7 bases outside the gene matches. The CDR3 has 13 amino acids. The CDR3 DNA reads as TGTGCCAGCAGTTTCCCGACAGGGTCGCAGCAGTACTTC. Translation gives CASSFPTGSQQYF.

The sample holds one count of this clone. The V call is TRBV11-2, the J call TRBJ1-4; 7 bases line up with TRBD1. The ends lost 6 bases at V and 5 bases at J; junction bases unmatched: 6. The germline gives CDR1 SGHAT, CDR2 FQNNGV. This CDR3 has 14 residues. The CDR3 loop reads CASREDRRNEKLFF. The DNA for the CDR3 is TGTGCCAGCAGAGAGGACAGGAGGAATGAAAAACTGTTTTTT.

The chain has TRBV27 and TRBJ2-6; 7 bases agree with TRBD2. The CDR3 has 16 amino acids. J was trimmed by 4 bases and V by 6 bases; bases with no gene match: 9. The germline V gene encodes CDR1 MNHEY and CDR2 SMNVEV (reference sequence). CDR3 coding DNA: TGTGCCAGCAGGGGCTGCGGGGGAAGAGGGGCCAACGTCCTGACTTTC. As protein: CASRGCGGRGANVLTF.

This clone appeared once. This chain joins TRBV29-1 and TRBJ2-1; 15 bases agree with TRBD2. The CDR3 totals 19 residues. Germline CDR1 SQVTM, CDR2 ANQGSEA. Unmatched junction bases numbered 6, after V lost 0 bases and J lost 0 bases. CDR3 sequence: CSVEDYGTSGGSSYNEQFF. The CDR3 DNA reads TGCAGCGTTGAAGATTACGGGACTAGCGGGGGGAGCTCCTACAATGAGCAGTTCTTC.

This chain links TRBV6-5 with TRBJ1-1, with D possibly matching TRBD1 (5 bases). Looked up from germline, CDR1 is MNHEY and CDR2 is SVGAGI. Trimming shortened V by 1 base and J by 3 bases, and 9 bases separated the two germline ends. The CDR3 spans 14 residues. The CDR3 DNA follows: TGTGCCAGCAGTTACTGGTGGGGGGACACTGAAGCTTTCTTT. It encodes CASSYWWGDTEAFF.